The T cell receptor (beta chain) under discussion was sequenced for a study of long-term antiretroviral therapy in people with HIV. The assay used was immunoSEQ (version v3.0), run at survey level. Sequencing was performed with immunoSEQ multiplex PCR; in TCRdb, only in-frame clones are kept and a portion is missing. In the table there are approximately 16,000 clones, over 70% of which are singletons. V lost 0 bases, J lost 0 bases, and 13 bases lay in between. The CDR3 is 17 amino acids. Germline assignment: CDR1 WNHNN and CDR2 SYGVQD (reference sequence). Concerning this clone itself: Antigen unknown.

Overall study results and limits: Repertoires from HIV showed CDR3 length ranges narrower than those of controls. The study collected no data on ART adherence, viral resistance or therapy changes. Across all time points, the repertoire was dominated by clones that expanded before ART. Post-treatment diversity went higher with ART but stayed below transplant donor controls.

This TCR was sampled from a man aged 35 to 55 with HIV. Sequencing was performed on unsorted PBMCs, taken 2.1 years after starting antiretroviral therapy. This chain uses TRBV10-1 with TRBJ2-3; tentative D call: TRBD2 (5 bases). CDR3 in amino acids: CASSESRPGKSTDTQYF. The CDR3 DNA sequence: TGCGCCAGCAGTGAGTCCAGGCCGGGGAAAAGCACAGATACGCAGTATTTT.